This T cell receptor beta chain came from a study of T cells after yellow fever vaccination. The CDR3 is 13 residues long. Trimming pared 3 bases from V and 1 base from J, leaving 7 bases between. In germline, CDR1 is LGHNA, CDR2 YSLEER. TCRdb processed the 5' RACE reads anew with MiXCR; each CDR3 protein has one entry. The sample carries about 130,000 distinct CDR3 sequences, 8% to 10% recorded once. The clonotype comes from a man younger than 35 who received the YFV17D yellow fever vaccine. Source: CD8+ T cells sorted from PBMCs, taken on the day of the yellow fever booster vaccination. This chain connects TRBV4-3 to TRBJ2-7; no clear D. DNA of the CDR3: TGCGCCAGCAGCCAGGGGTCTTCCTACGAGCAGTACGTC. The encoded protein is CASSQGSSYEQYV.